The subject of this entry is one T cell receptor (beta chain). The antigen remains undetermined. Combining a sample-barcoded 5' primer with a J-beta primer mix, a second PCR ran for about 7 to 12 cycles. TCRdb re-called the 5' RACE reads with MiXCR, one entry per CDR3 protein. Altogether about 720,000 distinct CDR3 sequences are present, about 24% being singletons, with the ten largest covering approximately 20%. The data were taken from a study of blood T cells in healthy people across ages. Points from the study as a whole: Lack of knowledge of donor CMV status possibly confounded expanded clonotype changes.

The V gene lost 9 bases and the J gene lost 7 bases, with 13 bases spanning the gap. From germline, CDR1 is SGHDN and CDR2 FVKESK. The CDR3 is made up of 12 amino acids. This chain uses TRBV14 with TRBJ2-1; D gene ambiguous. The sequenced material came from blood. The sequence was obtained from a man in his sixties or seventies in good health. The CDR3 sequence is CARVKAANEQFF. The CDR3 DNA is TGTGCCAGAGTGAAGGCGGCGAATGAGCAGTTCTTC.